This T cell receptor (beta chain) was identified in a study of metastatic and nonmetastatic thyroid tumors (dated by TCRdb to the early 2020s). Concerning the study at large: Repertoires from peripheral blood and from tumor or nodule tissue samples of malignant and benign thyroid patients were compared. Overall study results and their limits: In both blood and tumor samples, malignant tumors were reported to have significantly higher TCR beta diversity than benign nodules.

No treatment had been received by any patient before thyroid surgery. Patient clinical samples collected from about 2012 to 2018 were retrospectively analysed using T-cell receptor beta sequencing. This clone was seen repeatedly, ten times or more. Its antigen has not been determined. This clone may be a read error of a much larger clone one base away. Other DNA sequences from this sample encode an identical CDR3 as well. According to the germline V gene, CDR1 reads KGHSH and CDR2 reads LQKENI. At the junction V is shortened by 5 bases and J by 4 bases; bases outside the gene matches: 6. The CDR3, from cysteine to phenylalanine, totals 14 residues. Just CDR3 DNA is preserved here, 42 bases in frame from base 1. Library preparation was by PCR. The reads were generated on an Illumina HiSeq 4000. The TCR beta-chain CDR3 region of each patient was profiled by high-throughput sequencing. For the original study's pipeline: A classifier to discriminate distant-metastatic papillary thyroid cancer patients was built from CDR3 differences across clinicopathological groups. The Shannon index was used to measure repertoire diversity, and the Morisita-Horn index was used to measure how similar tumor and blood repertoires were. The raw public data were reprocessed by TCRdb itself: fastp quality trimming at Q25, MiXCR clonotype calling, in-frame beta chains only. TCRdb's processing, not the authors', yielded these V and J calls. This sample lists roughly 25,000 clones; about an eighth were detected once. The ten largest account for 17% of the sample.

This TCR was recovered from a female donor with papillary thyroid cancer or a benign thyroid nodule (not recorded which). Some clones in this sample may be carry-over from other donors' samples. Sequencing was done on a sample of blood. Recombination linked TRBV18 to TRBJ2-5; TRBD2 agrees with 8 junctional bases. CDR3 region: CASSITSGRETQYF. The base sequence is TGTGCCAGCTCAATCACCAGCGGGAGAGAGACCCAGTACTTC. Beyond the CDR3, the reference TRBV18 and TRBJ2-5 genes provide the residues; the full variable domain reads: NAGVMQNPRHLVRRRGQEARLRCSPMKGHSHVYWYRQLPEEGLKFMVYLQKENIIDESGMPKERFSAEFPKEGPSILRIQQVVRGDSAAYFCASSITSGRETQYFGPGTRLLVL.